A selection of T cell receptor beta chains follows, all from one sample in a study of blood T cell repertoires in COVID-19. TCRdb's table, derived via immunoSEQ multiplex PCR, lists solely in-frame clones and lacks some. The profile shows around 70,000 clones, around nine tenths of them singletons. Material for sequencing was peripheral blood. Receptors originate from a man aged 45-65 years with active COVID-19. Both conserved end residues are part of each CDR3. Each record gives: V gene, J gene, D gene, CDR3 length, clone size, CDR3 protein, CDR3 DNA. D genes are given only for firm matches. The size of a clone is reported for some rows only, either as once, few or many, or as a class for expanded clones.

V: TRBV5-1; J: TRBJ1-4; D: -; length: 13; size: -; CDR3: CASREPLQEKLFF; DNA: TGCGCCAGCAGGGAGCCCTTGCAGGAAAAACTGTTTTTT
V: TRBV3-1/TRBV3-2; J: TRBJ2-7; D: -; length: 13; size: -; CDR3: CASSQKQGDEQYF; DNA: TGTGCCAGCAGCCAGAAGCAGGGTGACGAGCAGTACTTC
V: TRBV7-2; J: TRBJ2-7; D: -; length: 15; size: -; CDR3: CASSLTGPAYPEQYF; DNA: TGTGCCAGCAGCCTTACAGGGCCCGCGTACCCCGAGCAGTACTTC
V: TRBV15; J: TRBJ2-7; D: TRBD2; length: 14; size: -; CDR3: CATSPSGLPFEQYF; DNA: TGTGCCACCAGCCCGTCGGGACTACCGTTCGAGCAGTACTTC
V: TRBV30; J: TRBJ1-4; D: -; length: 14; size: -; CDR3: CAWRAGGRSEKLFF; DNA: TGTGCCTGGAGGGCCGGGGGAAGGAGTGAAAAACTGTTTTTT
V: TRBV29-1; J: TRBJ1-1; D: -; length: 12; size: -; CDR3: CSVGSGNTEAFF; DNA: TGCAGCGTTGGTTCGGGTAACACTGAAGCTTTCTTT
V: TRBV3-1/TRBV3-2; J: TRBJ2-1; D: -; length: 16; size: once; CDR3: CASSQGWGLGYDEQFF; DNA: TGTGCCAGCAGCCAAGGGTGGGGGCTAGGCTACGATGAGCAGTTCTTC
V: TRBV9; J: TRBJ1-5; D: TRBD1; length: 14; size: -; CDR3: CASSGRGQREPQHF; DNA: TGTGCCAGCAGCGGGCGGGGACAGAGGGAGCCCCAGCATTTT
V: TRBV4-3; J: TRBJ2-3; D: TRBD2; length: 19; size: -; CDR3: CASSQVGAGGPGGTDTQYF; DNA: TGCGCCAGCAGCCAAGTGGGCGCGGGAGGGCCGGGGGGCACAGATACGCAGTATTTT
V: TRBV7-6; J: TRBJ2-3; D: -; length: 13; size: -; CDR3: CASSFSRGDTQYF; DNA: TGTGCCAGCAGCTTCTCCAGGGGAGATACGCAGTATTTT
V: TRBV27; J: TRBJ2-2; D: TRBD2; length: 15; size: -; CDR3: CASSLSAGGAGELFF; DNA: TGTGCCAGCAGTTTATCGGCGGGAGGAGCCGGGGAGCTGTTTTTT
V: TRBV5-1; J: TRBJ2-7; D: -; length: 12; size: -; CDR3: CASSSQGYEQYF; DNA: TGCGCCAGCAGCTCACAGGGTTACGAGCAGTACTTC
V: TRBV30; J: TRBJ2-3; D: TRBD2; length: 16; size: -; CDR3: CAWSSLAGGPTDTQYF; DNA: TGTGCCTGGAGCTCACTAGCGGGGGGTCCTACAGATACGCAGTATTTT
V: TRBV10-1; J: TRBJ2-5; D: -; length: 12; size: -; CDR3: CASRDGKETQYF; DNA: TGCGCCAGCAGGGACGGGAAGGAGACCCAGTACTTC
V: TRBV28; J: TRBJ1-4; D: TRBD1; length: 15; size: -; CDR3: CASTEGGTANEKLFF; DNA: TGTGCCAGCACTGAAGGGGGGACAGCTAATGAAAAACTGTTTTTT
V: TRBV7-6; J: TRBJ2-2; D: TRBD2; length: 18; size: -; CDR3: CASSLVDQGLPVTGELFF; DNA: TGTGCCAGCAGCTTAGTAGATCAGGGACTACCCGTGACCGGGGAGCTGTTTTTT
V: TRBV11-2; J: TRBJ1-2; D: -; length: 15; size: -; CDR3: CASSLDNTARAGYTF; DNA: TGTGCCAGCAGCTTAGATAATACGGCCAGGGCCGGCTACACCTTC
V: TRBV28; J: TRBJ2-1; D: -; length: 16; size: -; CDR3: CASSLTRISAYNEQFF; DNA: TGTGCCAGCAGCCTCACGCGAATCTCGGCCTACAATGAGCAGTTCTTC
V: TRBV6-2/TRBV6-3; J: TRBJ1-5; D: -; length: 15; size: -; CDR3: CASSYFGQGNQPQHF; DNA: TGTGCCAGCAGTTACTTCGGGCAGGGGAATCAGCCCCAGCATTTT
V: TRBV2; J: TRBJ2-6; D: -; length: 15; size: -; CDR3: CASRPDMSGANVLTF; DNA: TGTGCCAGCAGACCAGACATGTCTGGGGCCAACGTCCTGACTTTC
V: TRBV5-6; J: TRBJ1-1; D: -; length: 13; size: medium-sized; CDR3: CASSLLGGTEAFF; DNA: TGTGCCAGCAGCTTGCTCGGGGGCACTGAAGCTTTCTTT
V: TRBV18; J: TRBJ2-5; D: -; length: 17; size: -; CDR3: CASSPLSRPGKGETQYF; DNA: TGTGCCAGCTCACCACTATCTCGTCCGGGGAAGGGAGAGACCCAGTACTTC
V: TRBV6-2/TRBV6-3; J: TRBJ2-1; D: TRBD2; length: 16; size: -; CDR3: CASSYSRGTSENEQFF; DNA: TGTGCCAGCAGTTACTCGAGAGGGACTAGCGAGAATGAGCAGTTCTTC
V: TRBV27; J: TRBJ1-2; D: TRBD1; length: 15; size: -; CDR3: CASSYQGTGGAGYTF; DNA: TGTGCCAGCAGTTATCAAGGGACAGGGGGCGCGGGCTACACCTTC
V: TRBV29-1; J: TRBJ1-2; D: -; length: 13; size: -; CDR3: CSVTRGANYGYTF; DNA: TGCAGCGTTACCAGGGGCGCGAACTATGGCTACACCTTC
V: TRBV27; J: TRBJ2-2; D: TRBD1; length: 16; size: -; CDR3: CASKWPRTGVTGELFF; DNA: TGTGCCAGCAAATGGCCAAGGACAGGGGTGACCGGGGAGCTGTTTTTT
V: TRBV11-2; J: TRBJ1-2; D: TRBD1; length: 14; size: -; CDR3: CASSLAPDRGRYTF; DNA: TGTGCCAGCAGCTTAGCCCCCGACAGGGGACGCTACACCTTC
V: TRBV28; J: TRBJ2-3; D: TRBD2; length: 17; size: once; CDR3: CASITLGGGSGTDTQYF; DNA: TGTGCCAGCATCACTTTAGGAGGCGGGAGTGGCACAGATACGCAGTATTTT
V: TRBV7-2; J: TRBJ1-3; D: -; length: 16; size: -; CDR3: CASSLELLTIGNTIYF; DNA: TGTGCCAGCAGCTTAGAGCTTTTAACGATTGGAAACACCATATATTTT
V: TRBV25-1; J: TRBJ2-1; D: TRBD1; length: 16; size: -; CDR3: CASSPPGGERKYEQFF; DNA: TGTGCCAGCAGCCCCCCAGGGGGAGAAAGGAAGTATGAGCAGTTCTTC
V: TRBV28; J: TRBJ2-7; D: -; length: 10; size: few; CDR3: CASRSGEQYF; DNA: TGTGCCAGCAGGTCGGGCGAGCAGTACTTC
V: TRBV7-2; J: TRBJ2-5; D: TRBD2; length: 14; size: once; CDR3: CASSLRGSGSTQYF; DNA: TGTGCCAGCAGCCTTCGTGGGAGCGGGAGTACCCAGTACTTC
V: TRBV19; J: TRBJ1-1; D: -; length: 14; size: -; CDR3: CASSPEGVNTEAFF; DNA: TGTGCCAGTAGTCCCGAGGGAGTGAACACTGAAGCTTTCTTT
V: TRBV28; J: TRBJ2-3; D: -; length: 14; size: -; CDR3: CASSPGEPTDTQYF; DNA: TGTGCCAGCAGTCCGGGGGAGCCCACAGATACGCAGTATTTT
V: TRBV27; J: TRBJ1-5; D: -; length: 13; size: -; CDR3: CASSPRRSQPQHF; DNA: TGTGCCAGCAGTCCCAGACGGAGTCAGCCCCAGCATTTT
V: TRBV9; J: TRBJ2-1; D: -; length: 14; size: -; CDR3: CASSVGDRGNEQFF; DNA: TGTGCCAGCAGCGTAGGTGATCGGGGAAATGAGCAGTTCTTC
V: TRBV6-2/TRBV6-3; J: TRBJ2-5; D: -; length: 14; size: -; CDR3: CASSQRRGQETQYF; DNA: TGTGCCAGCAGCCAGAGACGGGGCCAAGAGACCCAGTACTTC
V: TRBV27; J: TRBJ2-7; D: -; length: 14; size: -; CDR3: CASSLSIGDYEQYF; DNA: TGTGCCAGCAGTTTATCGATAGGAGACTACGAGCAGTACTTC
V: TRBV11-2; J: TRBJ2-7; D: TRBD1; length: 15; size: -; CDR3: CASSAGQGQNDEQYF; DNA: TGTGCCAGCAGCGCGGGACAGGGACAAAACGACGAGCAGTACTTC
V: TRBV7-9; J: TRBJ1-2; D: -; length: 15; size: once; CDR3: CASSLGPAANYGYTF; DNA: TGTGCCAGCAGCTTAGGGCCCGCAGCTAACTATGGCTACACCTTC
V: TRBV12-3/TRBV12-4; J: TRBJ1-2; D: TRBD1; length: 13; size: once; CDR3: CASSRGQGNGYTF; DNA: TGTGCCAGCAGCCGGGGACAGGGGAATGGCTACACCTTC
V: TRBV12-3/TRBV12-4; J: TRBJ2-5; D: TRBD1; length: 13; size: -; CDR3: CASSLGQGVTQYF; DNA: TGTGCCAGCAGTTTGGGACAGGGTGTGACCCAGTACTTC
V: TRBV4-1; J: TRBJ2-1; D: TRBD2; length: 16; size: -; CDR3: CASSQGAGPSYNEQFF; DNA: TGCGCCAGCAGCCAAGGAGCGGGGCCATCCTACAATGAGCAGTTCTTC
V: TRBV29-1; J: TRBJ2-3; D: TRBD2; length: 16; size: -; CDR3: CSVDYWDYKSTDTQYF; DNA: TGCAGCGTTGACTACTGGGACTACAAATCCACAGATACGCAGTATTTT
V: TRBV7-9; J: TRBJ1-5; D: TRBD1; length: 18; size: -; CDR3: CASSLGGQGEGGNQPQHF; DNA: TGTGCCAGCAGCTTAGGAGGGCAGGGGGAAGGGGGCAATCAGCCCCAGCATTTT
V: TRBV27; J: TRBJ1-6; D: -; length: 14; size: -; CDR3: CASSLLGADSPLHF; DNA: TGTGCCAGCAGTTTATTAGGAGCCGATTCACCCCTCCACTTT
V: TRBV11-2; J: TRBJ2-1; D: TRBD1; length: 15; size: -; CDR3: CASSSDRVSYNEQFF; DNA: TGTGCCAGCAGCTCAGACAGGGTCTCCTACAATGAGCAGTTCTTC
V: TRBV2; J: TRBJ2-3; D: TRBD2; length: 18; size: -; CDR3: CASSATGLAGVFVDTQYF; DNA: TGTGCCAGCAGTGCTACGGGACTAGCGGGAGTCTTTGTAGATACGCAGTATTTT